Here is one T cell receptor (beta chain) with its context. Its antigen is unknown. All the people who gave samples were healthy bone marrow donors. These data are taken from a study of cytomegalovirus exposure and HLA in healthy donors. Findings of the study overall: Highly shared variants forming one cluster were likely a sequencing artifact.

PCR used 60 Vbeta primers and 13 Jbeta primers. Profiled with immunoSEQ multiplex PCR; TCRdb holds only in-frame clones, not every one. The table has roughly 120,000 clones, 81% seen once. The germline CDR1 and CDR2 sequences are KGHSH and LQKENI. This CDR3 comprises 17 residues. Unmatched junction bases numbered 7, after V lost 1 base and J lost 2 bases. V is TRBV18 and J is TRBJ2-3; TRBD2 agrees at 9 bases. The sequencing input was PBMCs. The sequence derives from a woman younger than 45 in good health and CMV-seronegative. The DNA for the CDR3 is TGTGCCAGCTCACCACTCCCTCTAGCGGGATCCACAGATACGCAGTATTTT. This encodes CASSPLPLAGSTDTQYF.